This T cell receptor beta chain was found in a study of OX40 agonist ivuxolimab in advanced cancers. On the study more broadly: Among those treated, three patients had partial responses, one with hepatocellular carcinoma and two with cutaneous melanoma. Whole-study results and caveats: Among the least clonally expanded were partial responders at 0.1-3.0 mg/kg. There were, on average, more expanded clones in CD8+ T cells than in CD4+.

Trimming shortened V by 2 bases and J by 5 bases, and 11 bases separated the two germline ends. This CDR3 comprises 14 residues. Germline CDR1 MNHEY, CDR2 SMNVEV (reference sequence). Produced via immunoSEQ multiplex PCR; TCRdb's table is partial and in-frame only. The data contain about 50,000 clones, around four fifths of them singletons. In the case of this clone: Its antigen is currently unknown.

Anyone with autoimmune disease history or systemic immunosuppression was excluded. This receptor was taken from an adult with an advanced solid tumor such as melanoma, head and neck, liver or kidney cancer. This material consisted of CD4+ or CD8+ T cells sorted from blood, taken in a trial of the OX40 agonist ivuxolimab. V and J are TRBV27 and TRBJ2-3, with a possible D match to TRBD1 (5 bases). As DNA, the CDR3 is TGTGCCAGCAGTTTAGTTTCAGGGATAGATACGCAGTATTTT. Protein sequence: CASSLVSGIDTQYF.